This TCR beta chain appears in the sequencing data of a study of neurological immune-mediated disorders. Per the germline V gene, CDR1 is MNHEY and CDR2 is SVGAGI. Trimming took 2 bases from V and 7 from J, leaving 11 bases between them. There are 13 residues in the CDR3. Study-level results: The greatest TCR clonal expansion occurred in HTLV-1-associated myelopathy and the least in multiple sclerosis, which fell below healthy controls. The multiple sclerosis repertoire cluster had no association with any clinical or MRI feature.

The cDNA was synthesized by means of template-switch 5'RACE, which was carried out with 10-nucleotide random UMIs. A single record per CDR3 protein comes from TCRdb applying MiXCR to the 5' RACE reads. Among 65,000 to 70,000 distinct CDR3 sequences, about 4% were seen once, and the ten largest hold roughly 2.7%. Where libraries were unsorted, they were derived from 2 million PBMCs stored at -80 degrees C. At least ten counts were recorded for this clonotype. No antigen is known for it. The sequenced sample was PBMCs. The rearrangement uses TRBV6-5 and TRBJ1-1; perhaps TRBD1 as D (5 bases). This TCR derives from a man aged 50 to 59 with multiple sclerosis. The CDR3 reads CASSYRGRGEAFF. The CDR3 nucleotides read TGTGCCAGCAGTTACAGGGGCCGGGGTGAAGCTTTCTTT.